Each of the 14 T cell receptor beta chains below was sequenced from the same sample in a study of identical twins. TCRdb reprocessed the 5' RACE reads with MiXCR, giving one entry per CDR3 protein. Here the sample spans some 500,000 distinct CDR3 sequences, over 8.5% being singletons. This sample was shared with a second study, whose subject was yellow fever vaccine responses in identical twins.

Specimen: PBMCs. The receptor source for this set is a woman aged 18-29 years in good health.

At least ten counts were recorded for this clonotype. In DNA form, the CDR3 reads TGTGCCAGCAGTTTCGCCAGGGGGGAGCAGTACTTC. Its translation: CASSFARGEQYF. V gene TRBV12-3 or TRBV12-4 combines with J gene TRBJ2-7; 7 bases map to TRBD1. CDR3 length: 12 residues. The V gene end was trimmed by 3 bases and the J gene end by 7 bases; junction bases not matched to a gene: 3.

The chain links TRBV5-1 to TRBJ1-1; tentative D call: TRBD1 (6 bases). The CDR3 sequence is 14 residues long. Germline CDR1 is SGHRS and CDR2 is YFSETQ. V lost 3 bases and J lost 3, with 12 bases in between. In DNA, the CDR3 is TGCGCCAGCAGCTCCTGGGAGGGGGACACTGAAGCTTTCTTT. Its protein is CASSSWEGDTEAFF.

CDR3 nucleotide sequence: TGTGCCAGCAGTTACTCGTGGGATAGGACCGAGCAGTACTTC. Residues: CASSYSWDRTEQYF. The rearrangement joins TRBV6-5 to TRBJ2-7, with no clear D. CDR1 and CDR2 (germline): MNHEY, SVGAGI. The CDR3 is 14 residues long. The V gene lost 0 bases and the J gene lost 6 bases, with 12 bases spanning the gap.

This clonotype appeared many times. The rearrangement uses TRBV2 and TRBJ2-1; 9 bases match TRBD2. The CDR3 covers 19 residues. With V trimmed by 4 bases and J by 5 bases, 18 bases remained unmatched. Germline loops: CDR1 SNHLY, CDR2 FYNNEI. CDR3 residues: CASSARSAVWTSVDNEQFF. The CDR3 DNA follows: TGTGCCAGCAGTGCCAGGTCGGCGGTATGGACTAGCGTGGACAATGAGCAGTTCTTC.

The rearrangement uses TRBV20-1 and TRBJ2-1; either TRBD1 or TRBD2 may supply D (5 bases each). CDR1 and CDR2 from the germline V gene are DFQATT and SNEGSKA (reference sequence). The CDR3 totals 17 residues. V lost 8 bases to trimming and J lost 0 bases, with 23 bases between them. The CDR3 reads CSSQSAGTLSSYNEQFF. The DNA for the CDR3 is TGCAGTTCACAAAGTGCCGGGACCTTAAGCTCCTACAATGAGCAGTTCTTC.

This clonotype was recorded at least ten times. As DNA, the CDR3 is TGTGCCAGCTTTTTAAACCAGTACAATGAGCAGTTCTTC. It is translated as CASFLNQYNEQFF. The chain joins TRBV12-3 or TRBV12-4 to TRBJ2-1; D gene ambiguous. Trimming stripped 8 bases from V and 4 bases from J, with 12 bases between. There are 13 residues in the CDR3.

The sample holds many counts of this clonotype. This chain connects TRBV29-1 to TRBJ2-7; D is possibly TRBD1 (6 bases). This CDR3 is 15 amino acids long. The germline V and J ends were trimmed by 6 bases and 0 bases, with 18 bases remaining between them. Per germline, CDR1 SQVTM and CDR2 ANQGSEA. The CDR3 DNA sequence: TGCAGCGTCTTTAAGGGGGATGTTAGCTCCTACGAGCAGTACTTC. Protein sequence: CSVFKGDVSSYEQYF.

Many counts were recorded for this clonotype. V usage is TRBV3-1 and J usage is TRBJ2-3; possible D gene TRBD2, 6 bases. This CDR3 spans 17 amino acids. V shed 1 base and J shed 1 base, with 15 bases lying between them. Per the germline V gene, CDR1 is LGHDT and CDR2 is YNNKEL (reference sequence). The chain's CDR3 is CASSQVGLTFGTDTQYF. The CDR3 DNA is TGTGCCAGCAGCCAAGTCGGACTAACTTTTGGCACAGATACGCAGTATTTT.

This chain connects TRBV20-1 to TRBJ2-7; 9 bases fit TRBD2. The CDR3 consists of 16 residues. The germline gives CDR1 DFQATT, CDR2 SNEGSKA (reference sequence). Trimming cost V 0 bases and J 3 bases; bases outside gene matches: 9. The CDR3 nucleotides read TGCAGTGCTAGAGATAGCGGGGGCATCAGGCTCTACGAGCAGTACTTC. Protein: CSARDSGGIRLYEQYF.

DNA for the CDR3: TGCGCCAGCAGCTTGTTGGCAGGGACAGCTTACGAGCAGTACTTC. As protein: CASSLLAGTAYEQYF. V usage is TRBV5-1 and J usage is TRBJ2-7; 7 bases align to TRBD1. Germline loops: CDR1 SGHRS, CDR2 YFSETQ. Losses at the gene ends were 1 base for V and 4 bases for J; bases not matched to a gene: 8. CDR3 length: 15 amino acids.

The chain is built from TRBV5-5 and TRBJ1-1; 8 bases line up with TRBD1. CDR3 length: 15 residues. The germline CDR1 and CDR2 sequences are SGHKS and YYEKEE (reference sequence). V dropped 0 bases and J dropped 3; count of bases not matched to a gene: 4. CDR3 in DNA: TGTGCCAGCAGCTTGGCCCCACAGGGGGACACTGAAGCTTTCTTT. This codes for CASSLAPQGDTEAFF.

This clonotype was detected a few times. V gene TRBV12-3 or TRBV12-4 combines with J gene TRBJ2-2; either TRBD1 or TRBD2 may fit D (5 bases each). Trimming pared 6 bases from V and 4 bases from J, leaving 12 bases between. The CDR3 contains 14 residues. The CDR3 spells CASRGRDFTGELFF. DNA of the CDR3: TGTGCCAGCAGGGGACGGGATTTCACCGGGGAGCTGTTTTTT.

This chain joins TRBV27 and TRBJ2-7; D call uncertain. The CDR3 totals 13 residues. The V gene lost 10 bases and the J gene lost 3 bases, with 16 bases spanning the gap. Germline CDR1 is MNHEY and CDR2 is SMNVEV (reference sequence). Here the CDR3 reads CAIGPPASYEQYF. CDR3 nucleotide sequence: TGTGCCATCGGTCCTCCCGCCAGCTACGAGCAGTACTTC.

There are many counts of this clonotype. The chain recombines TRBV20-1 with TRBJ1-2; no clear D gene. This CDR3 has 14 amino acids. In germline, CDR1 is DFQATT, CDR2 SNEGSKA (reference sequence). Trimming pared 0 bases from V and 0 bases from J, leaving 8 bases between. The CDR3 here is CSARDYSPNYGYTF. In nucleotides, the CDR3 is TGCAGTGCTAGAGATTACAGTCCTAACTATGGCTACACCTTC.